This TCR beta chain was captured by sequencing in a study of CD8+ T cells in alopecia areata. General study findings and limits: Among the top 100, expanded CD8+ clones were significantly decreased by tofacitinib, as was scalp clonality. Alopecia totalis/universalis scalp especially showed more expanded CD8+ clones than normal scalp. Scalp sequencing also captures normal skin's resident alphabeta T cells. Patients displayed less clarity in TCR sharing than mice, a finding possibly related to HLA.

Concerning this clone itself: Its antigen is not identified. One end of the junction varies from germline; a read error may be responsible.

Treatment given: oral pan-JAK inhibitor, 5-10 mg twice daily. CDR1 SGHRS and CDR2 YFSETQ come from the germline V gene. The CDR3 is made up of 15 amino acids. It was cDNA, reverse transcribed from extracted RNA, that served as the sequencing template. This table comes from immunoSEQ multiplex PCR, and its TCRdb copy is limited to in-frame clones, with some not included. The table shows about 190,000 clones, with around three fifths occurring only once. The material was CD4+ T cells sorted from blood, obtained at week 4, from a patient treated with tofacitinib. The sequence derives from a human donor with alopecia areata. This rearrangement joins TRBV5-1 to TRBJ1-5; possible D gene TRBD1, 5 bases. This CDR3 reads CASRLGRDSNQPQHF. In nucleotides, the CDR3 is TGCGCCAGCAGGTTGGGCAGGGATAGCAATCAGCCCCAGCATTTT.